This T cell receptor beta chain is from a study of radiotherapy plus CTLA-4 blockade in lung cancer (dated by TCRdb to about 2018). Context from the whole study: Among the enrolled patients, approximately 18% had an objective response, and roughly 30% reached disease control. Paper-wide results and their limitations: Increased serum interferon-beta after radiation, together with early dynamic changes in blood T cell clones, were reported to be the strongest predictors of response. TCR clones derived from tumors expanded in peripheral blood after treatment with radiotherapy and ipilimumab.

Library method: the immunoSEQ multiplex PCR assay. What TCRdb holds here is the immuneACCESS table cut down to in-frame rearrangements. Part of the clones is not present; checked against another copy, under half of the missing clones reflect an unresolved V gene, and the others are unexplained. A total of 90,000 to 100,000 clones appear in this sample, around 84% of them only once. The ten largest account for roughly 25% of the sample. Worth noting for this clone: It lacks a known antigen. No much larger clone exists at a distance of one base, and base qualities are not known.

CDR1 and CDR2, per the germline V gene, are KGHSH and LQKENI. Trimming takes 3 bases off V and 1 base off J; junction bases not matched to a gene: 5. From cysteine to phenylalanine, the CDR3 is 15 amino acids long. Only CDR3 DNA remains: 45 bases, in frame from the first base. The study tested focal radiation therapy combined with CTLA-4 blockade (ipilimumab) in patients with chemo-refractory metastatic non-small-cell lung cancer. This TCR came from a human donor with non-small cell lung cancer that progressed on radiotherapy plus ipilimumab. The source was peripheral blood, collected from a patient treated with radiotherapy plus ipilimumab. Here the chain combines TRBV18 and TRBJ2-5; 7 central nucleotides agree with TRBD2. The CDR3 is CASSPQGGSQETQYF. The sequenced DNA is TGTGCCAGCTCACCCCAGGGCGGGAGCCAAGAGACCCAGTACTTC.